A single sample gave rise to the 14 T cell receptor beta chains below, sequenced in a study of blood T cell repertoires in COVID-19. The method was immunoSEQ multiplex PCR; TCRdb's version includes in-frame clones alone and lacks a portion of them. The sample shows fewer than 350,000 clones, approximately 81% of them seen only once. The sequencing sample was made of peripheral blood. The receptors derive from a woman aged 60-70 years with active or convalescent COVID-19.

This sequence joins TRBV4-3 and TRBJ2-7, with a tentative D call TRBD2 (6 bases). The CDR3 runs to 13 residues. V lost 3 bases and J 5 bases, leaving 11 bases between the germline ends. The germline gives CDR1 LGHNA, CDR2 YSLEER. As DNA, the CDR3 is TGCGCCAGCAGCCACCAATGGGGGGACGAGCAGTACTTC. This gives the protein CASSHQWGDEQYF.

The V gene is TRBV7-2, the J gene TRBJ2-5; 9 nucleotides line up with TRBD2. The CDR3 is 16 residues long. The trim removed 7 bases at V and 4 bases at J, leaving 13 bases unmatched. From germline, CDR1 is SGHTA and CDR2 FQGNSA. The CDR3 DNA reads TGTGCCAGCACCAGCCCAAGACAGACTAGCGGAGAGACCCAGTACTTC. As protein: CASTSPRQTSGETQYF.

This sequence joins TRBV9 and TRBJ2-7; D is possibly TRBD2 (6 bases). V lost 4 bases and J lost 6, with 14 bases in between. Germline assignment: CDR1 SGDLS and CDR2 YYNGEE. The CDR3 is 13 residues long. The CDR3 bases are TGTGCCAGCAGCTTCGCAGGAGGGAGCGAGCAGTACTTC. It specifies CASSFAGGSEQYF.

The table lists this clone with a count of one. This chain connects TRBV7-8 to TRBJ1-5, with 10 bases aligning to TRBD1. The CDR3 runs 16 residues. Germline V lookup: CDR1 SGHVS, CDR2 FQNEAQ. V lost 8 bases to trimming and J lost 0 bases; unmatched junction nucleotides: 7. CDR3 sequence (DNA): TGTGCCAGCCGACAGGGGGCCCCATATAGCAATCAGCCCCAGCATTTT. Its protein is CASRQGAPYSNQPQHF.

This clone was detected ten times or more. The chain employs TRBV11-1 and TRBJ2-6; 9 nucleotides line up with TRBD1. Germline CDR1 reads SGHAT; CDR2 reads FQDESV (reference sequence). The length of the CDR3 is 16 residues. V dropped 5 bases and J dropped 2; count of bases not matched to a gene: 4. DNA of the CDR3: TGTGCCAGCAGCACTACAGGGGGCCCTGGGGCCAACGTCCTGACTTTC. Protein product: CASSTTGGPGANVLTF.

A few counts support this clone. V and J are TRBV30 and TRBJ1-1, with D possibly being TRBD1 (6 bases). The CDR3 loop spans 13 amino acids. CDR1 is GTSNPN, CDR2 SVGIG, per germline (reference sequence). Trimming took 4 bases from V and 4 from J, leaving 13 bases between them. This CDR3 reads CAWKAGAFTEAFF. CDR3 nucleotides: TGTGCCTGGAAGGCAGGGGCGTTCACTGAAGCTTTCTTT.

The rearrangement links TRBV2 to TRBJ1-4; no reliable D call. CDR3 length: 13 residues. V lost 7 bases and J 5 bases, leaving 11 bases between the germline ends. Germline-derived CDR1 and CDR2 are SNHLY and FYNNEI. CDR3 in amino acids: CASIGGRNEKLFF. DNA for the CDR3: TGTGCCAGCATTGGAGGAAGGAATGAAAAACTGTTTTTT.

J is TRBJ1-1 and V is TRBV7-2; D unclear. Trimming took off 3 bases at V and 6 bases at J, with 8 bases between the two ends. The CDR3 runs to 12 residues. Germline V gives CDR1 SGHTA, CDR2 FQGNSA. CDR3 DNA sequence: TGTGCCAGCAGCTTTTTATATGCTGAAGCTTTCTTT. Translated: CASSFLYAEAFF.

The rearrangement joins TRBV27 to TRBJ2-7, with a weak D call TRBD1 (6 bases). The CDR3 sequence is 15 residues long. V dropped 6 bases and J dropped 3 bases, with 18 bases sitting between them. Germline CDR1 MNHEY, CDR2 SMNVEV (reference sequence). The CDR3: CASSPLGRGGYEQYF. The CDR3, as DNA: TGTGCCAGCAGCCCCTTAGGGAGAGGGGGCTACGAGCAGTACTTC.

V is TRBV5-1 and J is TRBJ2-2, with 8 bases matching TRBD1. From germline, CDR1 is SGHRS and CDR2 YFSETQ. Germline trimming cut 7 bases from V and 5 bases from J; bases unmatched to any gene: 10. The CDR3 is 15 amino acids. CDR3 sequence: CASEGTGRRTGELFF. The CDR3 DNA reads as TGCGCCAGCGAAGGGACAGGCCGTAGGACCGGGGAGCTGTTTTTT. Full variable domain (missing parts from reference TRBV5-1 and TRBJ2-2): KAGVTQTPRYLIKTRGQQVTLSCSPISGHRSVSWYQQTPGQGLQFLFEYFSETQRNKGNFPGRFSGRQFSNSRSEMNVSTLELGDSALYLCASEGTGRRTGELFFGEGSRLTVL.

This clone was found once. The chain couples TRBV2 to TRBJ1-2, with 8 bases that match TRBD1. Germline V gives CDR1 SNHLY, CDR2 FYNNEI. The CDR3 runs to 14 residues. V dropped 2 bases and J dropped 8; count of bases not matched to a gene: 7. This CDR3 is CASSESGQGRGYTF. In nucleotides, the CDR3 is TGTGCCAGCAGTGAATCCGGACAGGGTAGGGGCTACACCTTC. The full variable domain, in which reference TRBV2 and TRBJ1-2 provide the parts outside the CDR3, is EPEVTQTPSHQVTQMGQEVILRCVPISNHLYFYWYRQILGQKVEFLVSFYNNEISEKSEIFDDQFSVERPDGSNFTLKIRSTKLEDSAMYFCASSESGQGRGYTFGSGTRLTVV.

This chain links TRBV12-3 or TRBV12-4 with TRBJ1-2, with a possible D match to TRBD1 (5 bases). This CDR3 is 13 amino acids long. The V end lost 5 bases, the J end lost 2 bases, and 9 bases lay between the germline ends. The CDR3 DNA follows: TGTGCCAGCAGTGGGGGGAGAAACTATGGCTACACCTTC. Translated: CASSGGRNYGYTF.

The DNA for the CDR3 is TGTGCCAGCAGCCAAGAGTCTCTCACAGGGCTCGAGCAGTACTTC. Residues: CASSQESLTGLEQYF. The chain links TRBV3-1 (or the pseudogene TRBV3-2) to TRBJ2-7; tentatively, D is TRBD1 (6 bases). Germline lookup yields CDR1 LGHDT and CDR2 YNNKEL (reference sequence). This CDR3 comprises 15 residues. V gave up 0 bases and J gave up 6 bases, with 15 bases separating them.

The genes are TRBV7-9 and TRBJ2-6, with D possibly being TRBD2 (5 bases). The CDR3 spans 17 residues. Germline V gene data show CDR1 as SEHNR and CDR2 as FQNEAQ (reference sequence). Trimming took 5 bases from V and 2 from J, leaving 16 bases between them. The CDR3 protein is CASSLDGIVPGANVLTF. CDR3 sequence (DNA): TGTGCCAGCAGCCTGGACGGGATAGTCCCTGGGGCCAACGTCCTGACTTTC.